One sample yielded the 5 T cell receptor beta chains listed below, sequenced in a study of regulatory T cells in long-lasting Graves disease. Arm-PCR of CDR3 regions and iRepertoire HTBI primers were used to build TCR beta libraries. Each CDR3 protein is one row after TCRdb ran MiXCR on the multiplex PCR reads. The table shows under 300,000 distinct CDR3 sequences, with just over 20% occurring only once. Time point indicated: newly diagnosed GD, antithyroid drugs for less than 3 months. Preparation of the TCR library used RNA extracted from PBMCs. Sequences were derived from peripheral blood mononuclear cells (PBMCs), sampled at new diagnosis, from a patient treated with antithyroid drugs. The receptors were sampled from a female donor with Graves disease.

This clonotype was detected only a few times. This rearrangement joins TRBV10-1 to TRBJ1-1, with 9 bases identical to TRBD1. V lost 6 bases, J lost 11 bases, and 10 bases stayed unmatched. CDR3 size: 13 residues. CDR1 and CDR2 from the germline V gene are WNHNN and SYGVQD (reference sequence). The CDR3 protein is CASSDSGTGYAFF. The DNA for the CDR3 is TGCGCCAGCAGCGACTCCGGGACAGGGTACGCTTTCTTT.

This clonotype has at least ten counts. J is TRBJ2-7 and V is TRBV13; tentative D call: TRBD2 (6 bases). Trimming removed 5 bases at V and 4 bases at J, with 15 bases between. Germline CDR1 PRHDT, CDR2 FYEKMQ (reference sequence). The CDR3 has 14 residues. CDR3 nucleotide sequence: TGTGCCAGCAGCGCGGGGACTCGGGATTACGAGCAGTACTTC. It encodes CASSAGTRDYEQYF.

This clonotype was observed many times. V gene TRBV4-3 combines with J gene TRBJ2-7, with 9 positions matching TRBD1. There are 15 residues in the CDR3. Trimming cost V 1 base and J 9 bases; bases outside gene matches: 10. Germline V CDR1 and CDR2: LGHNA, YSLEER. The CDR3 nucleotides are TGCGCCAGCAGCCAAGCCCCCACAGGGGGCGAGGTGCAGTACTTC. This translates into CASSQAPTGGEVQYF.

As regards this clonotype: Given a much more abundant clone one base away, this may be a read error. This chain joins TRBV24-1 and TRBJ2-1; D possibly matches TRBD1 or TRBD2 (5 bases each). CDR3 length: 13 residues. CDR1 is KGHDR and CDR2 is SFDVKD in the germline V gene. The V end was cut by 1 base, the J end by 10 bases, with 10 bases between. CDR3 region: CATSDLFRDEQFF. CDR3 DNA: TGTGCCACCAGTGATTTATTCAGGGACGAGCAGTTCTTC.

This clonotype was seen repeatedly, ten times or more. CDR3 nucleotide sequence: TGCAGTGCCGACGGGACAGGGACAGTCAACAATGAGCAGTTCTTC. This encodes CSADGTGTVNNEQFF. This chain joins TRBV20-1 and TRBJ2-1; 9 bases match TRBD1. This CDR3 comprises 15 residues. In germline, CDR1 is DFQATT, CDR2 SNEGSKA (reference sequence). The J segment lost 5 bases and the V segment lost 6 bases, leaving 11 bases of the junction unmatched.